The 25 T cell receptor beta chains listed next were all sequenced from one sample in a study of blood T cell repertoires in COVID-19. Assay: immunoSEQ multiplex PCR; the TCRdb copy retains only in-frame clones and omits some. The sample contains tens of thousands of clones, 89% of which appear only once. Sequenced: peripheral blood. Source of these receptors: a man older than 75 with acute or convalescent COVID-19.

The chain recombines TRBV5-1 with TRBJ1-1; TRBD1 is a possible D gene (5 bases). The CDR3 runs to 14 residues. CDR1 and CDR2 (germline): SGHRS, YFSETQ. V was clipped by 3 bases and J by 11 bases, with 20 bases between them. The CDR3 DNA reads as TGCGCCAGCAGCTCTGGGACGGGGACTGAGGGGGCTTTCTTT. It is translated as CASSSGTGTEGAFF.

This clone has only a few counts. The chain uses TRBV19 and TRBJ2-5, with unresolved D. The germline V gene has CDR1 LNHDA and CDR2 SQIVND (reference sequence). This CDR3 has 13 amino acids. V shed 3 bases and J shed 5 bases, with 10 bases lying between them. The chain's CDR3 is CASSIGYTETQYF. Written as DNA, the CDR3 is TGTGCCAGTAGTATCGGGTACACGGAGACCCAGTACTTC.

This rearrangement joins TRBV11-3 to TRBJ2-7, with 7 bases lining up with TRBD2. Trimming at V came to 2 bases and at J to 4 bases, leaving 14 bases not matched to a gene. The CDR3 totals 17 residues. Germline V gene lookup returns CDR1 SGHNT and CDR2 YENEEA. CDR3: CASSLLMGGGIPYEQYF. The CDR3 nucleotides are TGTGCCAGCAGCTTACTGATGGGGGGAGGGATTCCATACGAGCAGTACTTC.

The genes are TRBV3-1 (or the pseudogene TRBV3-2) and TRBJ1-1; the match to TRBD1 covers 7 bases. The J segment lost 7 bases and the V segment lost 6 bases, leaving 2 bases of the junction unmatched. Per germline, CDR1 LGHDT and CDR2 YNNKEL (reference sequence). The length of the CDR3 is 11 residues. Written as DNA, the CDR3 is TGTGCCAGCAGTTACAGGGGTGAAGCTTTCTTT. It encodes CASSYRGEAFF.

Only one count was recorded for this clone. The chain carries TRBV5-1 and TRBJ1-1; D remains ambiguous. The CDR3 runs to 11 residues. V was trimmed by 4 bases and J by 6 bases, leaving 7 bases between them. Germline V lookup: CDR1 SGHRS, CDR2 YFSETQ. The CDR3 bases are TGCGCCAGCAGCACCGGTGCTGAAGCTTTCTTT. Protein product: CASSTGAEAFF.

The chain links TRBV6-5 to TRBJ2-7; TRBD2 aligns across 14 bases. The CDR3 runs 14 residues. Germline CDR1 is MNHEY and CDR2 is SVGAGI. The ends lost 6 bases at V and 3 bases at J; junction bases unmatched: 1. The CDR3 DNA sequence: TGTGCCAGCAGGGGACTAGCGGGGGACTACGAGCAGTACTTC. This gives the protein CASRGLAGDYEQYF.

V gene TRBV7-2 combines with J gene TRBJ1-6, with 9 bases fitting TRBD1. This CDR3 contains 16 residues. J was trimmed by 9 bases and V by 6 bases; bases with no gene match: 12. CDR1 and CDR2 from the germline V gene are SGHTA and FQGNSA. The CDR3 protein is CASSLIWTGEGSPLHF. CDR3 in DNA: TGTGCCAGCAGTTTGATCTGGACAGGGGAGGGTTCACCCCTCCACTTT.

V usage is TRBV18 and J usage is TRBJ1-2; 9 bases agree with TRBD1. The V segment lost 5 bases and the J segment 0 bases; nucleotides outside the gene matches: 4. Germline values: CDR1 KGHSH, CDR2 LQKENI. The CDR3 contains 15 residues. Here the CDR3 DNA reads TGTGCCAGCTCAGCGGGACAGGGTCCTAACTATGGCTACACCTTC. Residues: CASSAGQGPNYGYTF.

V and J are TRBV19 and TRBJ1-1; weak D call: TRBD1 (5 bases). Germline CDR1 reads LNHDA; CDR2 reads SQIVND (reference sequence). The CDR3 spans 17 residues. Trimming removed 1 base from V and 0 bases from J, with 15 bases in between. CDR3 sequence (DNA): TGTGCCAGTAGTATAGGGGGATCGACAGAAATGAACACTGAAGCTTTCTTT. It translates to CASSIGGSTEMNTEAFF.

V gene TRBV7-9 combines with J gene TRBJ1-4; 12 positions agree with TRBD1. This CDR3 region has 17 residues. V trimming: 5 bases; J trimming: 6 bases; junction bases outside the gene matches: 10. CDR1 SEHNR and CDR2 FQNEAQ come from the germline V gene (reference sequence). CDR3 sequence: CASSTGTGGLVHEKLFF. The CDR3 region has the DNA TGTGCCAGCAGCACCGGGACAGGGGGCCTAGTCCATGAAAAACTGTTTTTT.

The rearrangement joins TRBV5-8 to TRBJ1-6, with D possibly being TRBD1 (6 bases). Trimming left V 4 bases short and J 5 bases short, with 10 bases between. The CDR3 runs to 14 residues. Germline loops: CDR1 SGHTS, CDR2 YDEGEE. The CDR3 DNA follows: TGTGCCAGCAGCCTCGGGACAAATAATTCACCCCTCCACTTT. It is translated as CASSLGTNNSPLHF.

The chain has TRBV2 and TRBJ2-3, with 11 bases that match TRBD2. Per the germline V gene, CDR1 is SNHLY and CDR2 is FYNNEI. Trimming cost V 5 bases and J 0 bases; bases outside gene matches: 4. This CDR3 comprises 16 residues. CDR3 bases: TGTGCCAGCAGTTCTCTAGCGGGAGGTAGCACAGATACGCAGTATTTT. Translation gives CASSSLAGGSTDTQYF. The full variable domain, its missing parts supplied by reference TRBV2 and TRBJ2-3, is EPEVTQTPSHQVTQMGQEVILRCVPISNHLYFYWYRQILGQKVEFLVSFYNNEISEKSEIFDDQFSVERPDGSNFTLKIRSTKLEDSAMYFCASSSLAGGSTDTQYFGPGTRLTVL.

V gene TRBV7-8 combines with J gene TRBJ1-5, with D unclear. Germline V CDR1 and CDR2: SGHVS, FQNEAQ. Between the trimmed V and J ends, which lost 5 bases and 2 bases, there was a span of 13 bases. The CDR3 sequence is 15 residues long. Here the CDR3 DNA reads TGTGCCAGCAGCCCGGGGAGGGTTGGCAATCAGCCCCAGCATTTT. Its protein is CASSPGRVGNQPQHF.

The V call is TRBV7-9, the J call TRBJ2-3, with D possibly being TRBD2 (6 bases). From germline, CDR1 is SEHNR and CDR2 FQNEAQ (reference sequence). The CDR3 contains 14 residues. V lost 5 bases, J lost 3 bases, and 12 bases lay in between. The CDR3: CASSPGGATDTQYF. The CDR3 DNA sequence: TGTGCCAGCAGCCCCGGAGGGGCAACAGATACGCAGTATTTT.

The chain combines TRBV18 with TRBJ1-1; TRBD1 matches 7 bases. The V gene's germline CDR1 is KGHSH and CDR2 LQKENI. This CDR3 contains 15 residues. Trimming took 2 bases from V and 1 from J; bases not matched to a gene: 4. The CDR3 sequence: CASSPGTAENTEAFF. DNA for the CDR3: TGTGCCAGCTCACCAGGGACAGCGGAGAACACTGAAGCTTTCTTT.

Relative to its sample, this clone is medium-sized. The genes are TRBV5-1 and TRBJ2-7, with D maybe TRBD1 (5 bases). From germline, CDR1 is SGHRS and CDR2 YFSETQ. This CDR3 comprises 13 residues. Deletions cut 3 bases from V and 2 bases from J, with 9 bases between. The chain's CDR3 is CASSWTSAYEQYF. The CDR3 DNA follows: TGCGCCAGCAGCTGGACATCAGCCTACGAGCAGTACTTC.

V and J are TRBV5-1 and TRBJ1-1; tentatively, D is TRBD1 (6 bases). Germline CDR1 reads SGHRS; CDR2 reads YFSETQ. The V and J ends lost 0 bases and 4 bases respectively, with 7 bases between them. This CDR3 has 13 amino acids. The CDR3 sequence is CASSLGQVTEAFF. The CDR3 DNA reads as TGCGCCAGCAGCTTGGGACAGGTCACTGAAGCTTTCTTT.

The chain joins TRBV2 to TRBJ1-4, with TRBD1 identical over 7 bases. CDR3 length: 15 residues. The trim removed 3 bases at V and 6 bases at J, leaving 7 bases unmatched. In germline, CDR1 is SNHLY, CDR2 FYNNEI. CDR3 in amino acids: CASSEGTASHEKLFF. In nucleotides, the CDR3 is TGTGCCAGCAGTGAGGGGACAGCATCCCATGAAAAACTGTTTTTT.

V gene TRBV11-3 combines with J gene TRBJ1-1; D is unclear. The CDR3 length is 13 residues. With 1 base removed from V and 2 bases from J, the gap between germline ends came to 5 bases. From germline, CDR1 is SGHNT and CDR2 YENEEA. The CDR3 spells CASSLGQNTEAFF. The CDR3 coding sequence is TGTGCCAGCAGCTTAGGACAAAACACTGAAGCTTTCTTT.

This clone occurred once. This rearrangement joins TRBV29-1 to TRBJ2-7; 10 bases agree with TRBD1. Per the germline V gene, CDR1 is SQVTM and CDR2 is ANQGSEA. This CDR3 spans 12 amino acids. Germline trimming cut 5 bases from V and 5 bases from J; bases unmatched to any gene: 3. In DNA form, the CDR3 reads TGCAGCGTTCGGACAGGGGGGGACGAGCAGTACTTC. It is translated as CSVRTGGDEQYF.

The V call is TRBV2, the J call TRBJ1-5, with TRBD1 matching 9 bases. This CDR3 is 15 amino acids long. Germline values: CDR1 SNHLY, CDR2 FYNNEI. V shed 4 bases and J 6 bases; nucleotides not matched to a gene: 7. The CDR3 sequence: CASSADRGGTQPQHF. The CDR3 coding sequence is TGTGCCAGCAGTGCGGACAGGGGAGGGACTCAGCCCCAGCATTTT.

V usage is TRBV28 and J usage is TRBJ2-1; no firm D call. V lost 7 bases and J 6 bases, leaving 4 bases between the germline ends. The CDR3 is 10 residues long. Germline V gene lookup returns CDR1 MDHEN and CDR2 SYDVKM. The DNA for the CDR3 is TGTGCCAGCACCGGCAATGAGCAGTTCTTC. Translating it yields CASTGNEQFF.

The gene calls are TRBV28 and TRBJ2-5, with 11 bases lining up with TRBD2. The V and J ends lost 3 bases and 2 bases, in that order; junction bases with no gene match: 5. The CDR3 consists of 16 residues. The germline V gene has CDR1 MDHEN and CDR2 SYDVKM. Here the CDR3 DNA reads TGTGCCAGCAGTTTCAATAGCGGGAGGGGTCAAGAGACCCAGTACTTC. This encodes CASSFNSGRGQETQYF.

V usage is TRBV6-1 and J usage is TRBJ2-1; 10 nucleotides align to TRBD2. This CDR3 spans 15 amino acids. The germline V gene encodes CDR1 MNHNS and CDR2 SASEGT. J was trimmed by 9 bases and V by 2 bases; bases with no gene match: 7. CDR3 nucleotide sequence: TGTGCCAGCAGTGAACTAGCGGGAGTGGAAGGTGAGCAGTTCTTC. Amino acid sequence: CASSELAGVEGEQFF.

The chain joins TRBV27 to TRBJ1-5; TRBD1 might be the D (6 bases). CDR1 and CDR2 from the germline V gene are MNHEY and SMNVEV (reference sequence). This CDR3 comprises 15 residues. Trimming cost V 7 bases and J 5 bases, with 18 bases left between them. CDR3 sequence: CASTPPQGTHQPQHF. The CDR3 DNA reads TGTGCCAGCACCCCACCACAAGGGACACATCAGCCCCAGCATTTT.